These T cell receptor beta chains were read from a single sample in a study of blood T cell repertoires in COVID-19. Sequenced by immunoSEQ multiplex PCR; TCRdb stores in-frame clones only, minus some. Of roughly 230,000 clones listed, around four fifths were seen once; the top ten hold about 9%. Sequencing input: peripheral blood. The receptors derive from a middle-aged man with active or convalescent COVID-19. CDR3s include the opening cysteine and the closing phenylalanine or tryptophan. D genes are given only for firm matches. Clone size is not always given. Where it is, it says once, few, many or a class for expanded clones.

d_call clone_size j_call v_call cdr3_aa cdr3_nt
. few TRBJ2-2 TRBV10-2 CASSLQTNTGELFF TGCGCCAGCAGTTTGCAGACGAACACCGGGGAGCTGTTTTTT
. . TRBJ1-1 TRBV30 CAWSFHGSANTEAFF TGTGCCTGGAGTTTCCATGGGAGCGCGAACACTGAAGCTTTCTTT
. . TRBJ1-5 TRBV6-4 CASTWPRGQPQHF TGTGCCAGCACCTGGCCCAGGGGTCAGCCCCAGCATTTT
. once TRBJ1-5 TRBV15 CATSRTVVNQPQHF TGTGCCACCAGCAGGACAGTCGTCAATCAGCCCCAGCATTTT
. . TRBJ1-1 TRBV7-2 CASSSQENTEAFF TGTGCCAGCAGCTCACAAGAGAACACTGAAGCTTTCTTT
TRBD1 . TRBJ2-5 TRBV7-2 CASSTPGGEKTQYF TGTGCCAGCAGCACCCCAGGGGGCGAAAAGACCCAGTACTTC
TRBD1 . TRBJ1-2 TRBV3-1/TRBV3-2 CASSQDQGQGGGYTF TGTGCCAGCAGCCAAGATCAAGGACAGGGGGGTGGCTACACCTTC
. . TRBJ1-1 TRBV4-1 CASSQDVNTEAFF TGCGCCAGCAGCCAAGACGTCAACACTGAAGCTTTCTTT
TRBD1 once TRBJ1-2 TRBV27 CASSYSPRTGRYGYTF TGTGCCAGCAGTTATTCGCCTCGGACAGGGCGGTATGGCTACACCTTC
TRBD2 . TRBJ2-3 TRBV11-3 CASSLGSGPNTQYF TGTGCCAGCAGCTTAGGTAGCGGGCCTAATACGCAGTATTTT